This TCR beta chain was retrieved from a study of PD-1 blockade in classical Hodgkin lymphoma. Generated by immunoSEQ multiplex PCR, the TCRdb table keeps only in-frame clones and is missing some. The table has 9,500 to 14,000 clones, 85% seen once. A single count supports this clone. Its antigen is still unknown. Time point in this sample: cycle 4 day 1 (C4D1), after six to seven weeks of nivolumab. No patient escaped relapse after autologous stem cell transplantation, and brentuximab vedotin exposure varied. Magnetic negative selection isolated CD8+ T cells from thawed PBMCs. Findings of the study overall: Exclusion was the outcome for patients who began nivolumab under 1 year after ASCT. A significant rise in TCR diversity by C4D1 was seen for CD4+ but not CD8+ cells. Complete responders started with a diversity level that resembled newly diagnosed patients at baseline. When set against healthy donors, newly diagnosed patients were reported to show lower baseline TCR diversity.

CDR1 and CDR2 (germline): MNHEY, SVGAGI. This CDR3 comprises 14 residues. V lost 4 bases and J lost 7; bases outside the gene matches: 10. The source was CD8+ T cells from blood, collected before the fourth cycle of nivolumab. The J gene is TRBJ2-7, the V gene TRBV6-5, with 7 nucleotides matching TRBD1. The origin of this receptor is a human donor with classical Hodgkin lymphoma. The donor label of this sample is uncertain. The CDR3 DNA is TGTGCCAGCAGTTCGACAGGGTTCGATAGGGAGCAGTACTTC. Amino acid sequence: CASSSTGFDREQYF.